The entry below gives a single TCR beta chain sequence along with its context. The CDR3 spans 15 residues. Per the germline V gene, CDR1 is MDHEN and CDR2 is SYDVKM. The V segment lost 7 bases and the J segment 4 bases; nucleotides outside the gene matches: 10. The data stem from a study of regulatory T cells in long-lasting Graves disease. This sample's time point: newly diagnosed GD, antithyroid drugs for less than 3 months. PBMCs provided the RNA from which the TCR library was made. CDR3-region Arm-PCR and iRepertoire HTBI primers produced the TCR beta libraries. TCRdb reprocessed the multiplex PCR reads with MiXCR, giving one entry per CDR3 protein. The profile shows roughly 420,000 distinct CDR3 sequences, 15% to 20% of them singletons. These data were also filed under a second study, of T cells in Graves' hyperthyroidism and ophthalmopathy. According to that study: Clonotypes that were expanded in thyroid above 0.001 mostly appeared in blood too.

The chain is built from TRBV28 and TRBJ2-3, with 8 bases fitting TRBD2. Sample: peripheral blood mononuclear cells (PBMCs), taken at new diagnosis, from a patient treated with antithyroid drugs. The origin of this receptor is a woman in her 30s with Graves disease. Here the CDR3 reads CASNPAGAGADTQYF. In DNA form, the CDR3 reads TGTGCCAGCAACCCAGCGGGAGCAGGGGCAGATACGCAGTATTTT.